The 5 T cell receptor beta chains below all came from one sample that was sequenced in a study of vaccination effects on CD4 cells after COVID-19. Libraries were prepared by immunoSEQ multiplex PCR; TCRdb keeps only in-frame clonotypes and omits some of them. The sample has 50,000 or so clones; under 85% are singletons. For these TCRs, the target antigens are not known. At the end of around eleven days of culture, CD4+ T cells were isolated. PCR showed that the person got SARS-CoV-2 infection at some point between March and December 2020. The vaccine given was either BNT162b2 or mRNA-1273, in two doses. The input for sequencing was CD4+ T cells from PBMCs cultured without peptide, taken after COVID-19 vaccination. The receptors originated from a human donor who had a prior SARS-CoV-2 infection.

V usage is TRBV11-3 and J usage is TRBJ2-7, with 7 bases lining up with TRBD2. This CDR3 region has 15 residues. Germline V gives CDR1 SGHNT, CDR2 YENEEA. V was pared by 0 bases and J by 7 bases, with 9 bases of the junction left unmatched. CDR3: CASSLDLPPSGEQYF. Written as DNA, the CDR3 is TGTGCCAGCAGCTTAGATTTGCCCCCTAGCGGAGAGCAGTACTTC.

J is TRBJ2-7 and V is TRBV4-2; D is undetermined. CDR1 LGHNA and CDR2 YNFKEQ come from the germline V gene. Trimming took 0 bases from V and 7 from J, leaving 13 bases between them. The CDR3 runs to 14 residues. CDR3 coding DNA: TGTGCCAGCAGCCAAGATTTGATAGTTAAAGAGCAGTACTTC. Translation: CASSQDLIVKEQYF.

The chain recombines TRBV20-1 with TRBJ2-1; the match to TRBD2 covers 10 bases. CDR3 length equals 14 residues. Germline V gene lookup returns CDR1 DFQATT and CDR2 SNEGSKA (reference sequence). V was clipped by 3 bases and J by 9 bases; unmatched bases: 8. DNA of the CDR3: TGCAGTGCTAGTATAGCGGGGGGCCCAGGTGAGCAGTTCTTC. Translated: CSASIAGGPGEQFF.

This clone was observed a handful of times. The chain is built from TRBV5-6 and TRBJ2-1; 7 nucleotides line up with TRBD2. The CDR3 consists of 16 residues. Unmatched junction bases numbered 5, after V lost 0 bases and J lost 2 bases. Germline CDR1 and CDR2: SGHDT and YYEEEE. The CDR3 loop is CASSLAALAAYNEQFF. The CDR3 DNA reads TGTGCCAGCAGCTTGGCCGCGCTAGCGGCCTACAATGAGCAGTTCTTC.

The chain couples TRBV5-1 to TRBJ1-1, with D unclear. V lost 4 bases and J 1 base, leaving 11 bases between the germline ends. The CDR3 sequence is 14 residues long. The germline CDR1 and CDR2 sequences are SGHRS and YFSETQ. The CDR3 region has the DNA TGCGCCAGCAGCCCCTTGACCGGGAACACTGAAGCTTTCTTT. It is translated as CASSPLTGNTEAFF.